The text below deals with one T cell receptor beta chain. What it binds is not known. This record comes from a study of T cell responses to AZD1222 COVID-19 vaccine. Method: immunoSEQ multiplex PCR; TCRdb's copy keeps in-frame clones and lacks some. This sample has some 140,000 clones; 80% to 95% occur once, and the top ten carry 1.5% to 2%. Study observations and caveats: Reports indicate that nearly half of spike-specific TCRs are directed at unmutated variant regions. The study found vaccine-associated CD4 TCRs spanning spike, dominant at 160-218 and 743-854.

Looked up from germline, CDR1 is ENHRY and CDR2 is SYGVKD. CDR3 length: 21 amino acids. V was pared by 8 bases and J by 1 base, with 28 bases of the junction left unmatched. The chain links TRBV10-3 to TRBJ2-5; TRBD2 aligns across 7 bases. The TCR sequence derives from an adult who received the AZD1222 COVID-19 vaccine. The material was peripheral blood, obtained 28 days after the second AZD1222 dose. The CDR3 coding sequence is TGTGCCATCGAAACCCTAGGGAGGGGTTTCGGGGTTGCGGGTATCCAAGAGACCCAGTACTTC. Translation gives CAIETLGRGFGVAGIQETQYF.